This T cell receptor beta chain was recovered during a study of cytomegalovirus exposure and HLA in healthy donors. Study-level points and caveats: The authors assumed roughly uniform sequencing depth across donors for presence/absence analyses.

The CDR3 extends over 16 amino acids. In germline, CDR1 is SGHAT, CDR2 FQNNGV. V gave up 2 bases and J gave up 9 bases, with 20 bases separating them. Notes on this clone: Its antigen is undetermined.

This PCR relied on a set of 60 Vbeta primers and 13 Jbeta primers. Clones were sequenced by immunoSEQ multiplex PCR, and TCRdb holds only the in-frame ones, with some missing. The table shows 90,000 to 120,000 clones, with approximately 80% occurring only once. The clonotype was recovered from a woman aged 40 to 50 in good health and CMV-seronegative. This sequence joins TRBV11-2 and TRBJ2-1, with D perhaps matching TRBD2 (6 bases). The sample taken for sequencing was PBMCs. The CDR3 loop is CASSLPAGRLRGEQFF. For the CDR3, the DNA is TGTGCCAGCAGCTTACCCGCGGGAAGGTTGAGGGGTGAGCAGTTCTTC.